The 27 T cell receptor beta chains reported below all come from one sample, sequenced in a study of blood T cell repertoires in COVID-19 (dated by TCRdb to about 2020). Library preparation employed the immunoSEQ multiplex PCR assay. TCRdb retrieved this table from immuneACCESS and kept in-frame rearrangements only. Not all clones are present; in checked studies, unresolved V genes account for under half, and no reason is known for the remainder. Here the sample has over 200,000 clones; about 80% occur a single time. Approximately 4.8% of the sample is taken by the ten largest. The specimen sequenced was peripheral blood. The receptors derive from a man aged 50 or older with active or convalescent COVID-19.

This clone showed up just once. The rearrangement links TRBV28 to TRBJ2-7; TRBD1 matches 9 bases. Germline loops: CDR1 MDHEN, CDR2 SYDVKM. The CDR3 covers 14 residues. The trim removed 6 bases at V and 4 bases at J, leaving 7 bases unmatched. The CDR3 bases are TGTGCCAGCAGACCGGGACAGGGTGCATACGAGCAGTACTTC. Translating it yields CASRPGQGAYEQYF. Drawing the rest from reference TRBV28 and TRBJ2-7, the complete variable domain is DVKVTQSSRYLVKRTGEKVFLECVQDMDHENMFWYRQDPGLGLRLIYFSYDVKMKEKGDIPEGYSVSREKKERFSLILESASTNQTSMYLCASRPGQGAYEQYFGPGTRLTVT.

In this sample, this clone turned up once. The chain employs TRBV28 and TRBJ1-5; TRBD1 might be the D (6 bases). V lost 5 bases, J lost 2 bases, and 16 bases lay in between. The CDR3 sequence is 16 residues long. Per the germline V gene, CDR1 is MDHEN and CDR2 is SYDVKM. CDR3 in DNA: TGTGCCAGCAGTCTTCCTGGGGCAGGGGGCAATCAGCCCCAGCATTTT. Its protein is CASSLPGAGGNQPQHF.

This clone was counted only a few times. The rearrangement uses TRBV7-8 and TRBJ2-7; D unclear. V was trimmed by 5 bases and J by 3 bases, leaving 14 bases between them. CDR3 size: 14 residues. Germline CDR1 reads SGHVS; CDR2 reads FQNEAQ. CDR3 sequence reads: CASSLGTPIYEQYF. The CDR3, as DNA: TGTGCCAGCAGCCTAGGTACACCGATCTACGAGCAGTACTTC. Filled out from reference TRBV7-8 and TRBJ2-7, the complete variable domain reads GAGVSQSPRYKVAKRGQDVALRCDPISGHVSLFWYQQALGQGPEFLTYFQNEAQLDKSGLPSDRFFAERPEGSVSTLKIQRTQQEDSAVYLCASSLGTPIYEQYFGPGTRLTVT.

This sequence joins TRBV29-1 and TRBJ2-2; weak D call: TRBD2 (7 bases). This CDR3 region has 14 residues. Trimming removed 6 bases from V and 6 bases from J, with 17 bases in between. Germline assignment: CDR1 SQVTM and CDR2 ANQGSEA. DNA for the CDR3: TGCAGCGTGCTCCCGGGGGGCTACGCCGGGGAGCTGTTTTTT. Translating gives CSVLPGGYAGELFF.

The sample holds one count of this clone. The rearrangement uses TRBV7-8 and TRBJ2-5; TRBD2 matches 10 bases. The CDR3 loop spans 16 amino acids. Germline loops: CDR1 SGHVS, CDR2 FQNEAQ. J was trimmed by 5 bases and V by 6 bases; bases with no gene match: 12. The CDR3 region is CASRTSGAYRGETQYF. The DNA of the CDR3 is TGTGCCAGCAGAACTAGCGGGGCCTACCGGGGGGAGACCCAGTACTTC. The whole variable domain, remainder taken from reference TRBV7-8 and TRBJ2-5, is GAGVSQSPRYKVAKRGQDVALRCDPISGHVSLFWYQQALGQGPEFLTYFQNEAQLDKSGLPSDRFFAERPEGSVSTLKIQRTQQEDSAVYLCASRTSGAYRGETQYFGPGTRLLVL.

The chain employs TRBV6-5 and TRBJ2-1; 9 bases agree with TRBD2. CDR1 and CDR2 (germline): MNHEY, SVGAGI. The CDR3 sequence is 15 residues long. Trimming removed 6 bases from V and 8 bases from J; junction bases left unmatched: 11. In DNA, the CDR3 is TGTGCCAGCAGCACCCCGGCCAAGCGGGGGGATGAGCAGTTCTTC. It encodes CASSTPAKRGDEQFF.

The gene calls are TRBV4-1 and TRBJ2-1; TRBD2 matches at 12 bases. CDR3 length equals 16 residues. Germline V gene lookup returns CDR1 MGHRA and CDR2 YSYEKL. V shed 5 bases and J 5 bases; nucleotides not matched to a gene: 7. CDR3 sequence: CASSASGGARNNEQFF. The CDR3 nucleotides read TGCGCCAGCAGCGCTAGCGGGGGGGCCAGGAACAATGAGCAGTTCTTC.

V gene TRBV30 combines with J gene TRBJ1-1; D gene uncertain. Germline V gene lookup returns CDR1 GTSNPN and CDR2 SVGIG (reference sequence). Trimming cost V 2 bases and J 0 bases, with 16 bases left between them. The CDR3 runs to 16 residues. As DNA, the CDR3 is TGTGCCTGGAGTCCATGGACTTTGCAAATGAACACTGAAGCTTTCTTT. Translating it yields CAWSPWTLQMNTEAFF.

Here the CDR3 DNA reads TGCGCCAGCAGTCAATCGTCGGGGGGGGCCTACAATGAGCAGTTCTTC. This gives the protein CASSQSSGGAYNEQFF. The chain combines TRBV23-1 with TRBJ2-1; 8 bases map to TRBD2. TRBV23-1 is known as an ORF, though its function is uncertain. J gave up 2 bases and V 0 bases, and 3 bases lay outside the gene matches. The CDR3 sequence is 16 residues long.

CDR3: CASSPGLAGYRAETQYF. The CDR3 bases are TGTGCCAGCAGCCCGGGACTAGCGGGGTACAGGGCAGAGACCCAGTACTTC. The chain recombines TRBV5-4 with TRBJ2-5, with TRBD2 matching 13 bases. Germline loops: CDR1 SGHNT, CDR2 YYREEE (reference sequence). The V segment lost 4 bases and the J segment 4 bases; nucleotides outside the gene matches: 10. The CDR3 is 17 residues long.

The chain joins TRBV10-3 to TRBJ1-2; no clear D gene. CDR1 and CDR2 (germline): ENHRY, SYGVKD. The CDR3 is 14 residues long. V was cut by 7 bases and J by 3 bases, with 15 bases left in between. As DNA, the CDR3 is TGTGCCATCACTCCCAGTAACGTCGACTATGGCTACACCTTC. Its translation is CAITPSNVDYGYTF.

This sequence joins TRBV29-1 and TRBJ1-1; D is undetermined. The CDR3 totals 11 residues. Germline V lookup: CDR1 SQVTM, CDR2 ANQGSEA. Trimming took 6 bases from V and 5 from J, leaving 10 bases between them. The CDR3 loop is CSVNDGTEAFF. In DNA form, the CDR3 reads TGCAGCGTAAATGACGGGACTGAAGCTTTCTTT.

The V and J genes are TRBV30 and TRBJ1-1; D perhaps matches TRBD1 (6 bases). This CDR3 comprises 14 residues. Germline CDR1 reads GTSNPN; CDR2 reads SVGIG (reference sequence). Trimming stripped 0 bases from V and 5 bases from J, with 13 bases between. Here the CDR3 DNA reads TGTGCCTGGAGTGTTGCGGGGGCCCGGACTGAAGCTTTCTTT. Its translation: CAWSVAGARTEAFF.

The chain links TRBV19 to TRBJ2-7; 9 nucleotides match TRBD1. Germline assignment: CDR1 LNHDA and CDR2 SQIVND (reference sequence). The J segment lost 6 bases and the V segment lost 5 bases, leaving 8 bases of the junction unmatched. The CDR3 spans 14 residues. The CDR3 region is CASSSPDRGSEQYF. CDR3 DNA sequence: TGTGCCAGTAGTTCCCCGGACAGGGGTTCCGAGCAGTACTTC.

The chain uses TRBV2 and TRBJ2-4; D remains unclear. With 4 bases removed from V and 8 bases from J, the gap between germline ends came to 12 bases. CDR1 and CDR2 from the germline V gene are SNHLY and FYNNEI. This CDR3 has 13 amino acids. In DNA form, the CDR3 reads TGTGCCAGCAGTGCCGAATTAGGAGACATTCAGTACTTC. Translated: CASSAELGDIQYF.

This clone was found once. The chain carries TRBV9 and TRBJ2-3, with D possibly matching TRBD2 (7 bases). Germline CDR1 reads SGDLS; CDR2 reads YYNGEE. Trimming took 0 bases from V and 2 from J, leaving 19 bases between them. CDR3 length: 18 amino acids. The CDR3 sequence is CASSVGVGRAGATDTQYF. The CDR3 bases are TGTGCCAGCAGCGTAGGTGTCGGGCGGGCGGGGGCCACAGATACGCAGTATTTT.

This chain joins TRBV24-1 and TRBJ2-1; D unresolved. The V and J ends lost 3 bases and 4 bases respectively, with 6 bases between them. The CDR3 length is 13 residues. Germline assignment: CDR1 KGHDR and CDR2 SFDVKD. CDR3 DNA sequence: TGTGCCACCAGTGATACAAGATACAATGAGCAGTTCTTC. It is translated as CATSDTRYNEQFF.

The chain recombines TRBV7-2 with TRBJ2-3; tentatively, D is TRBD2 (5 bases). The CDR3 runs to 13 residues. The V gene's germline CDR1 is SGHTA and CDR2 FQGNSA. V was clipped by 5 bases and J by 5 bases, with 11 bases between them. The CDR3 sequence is CASSATSVDTQYF. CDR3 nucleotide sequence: TGTGCCAGCAGCGCCACTAGTGTAGATACGCAGTATTTT.

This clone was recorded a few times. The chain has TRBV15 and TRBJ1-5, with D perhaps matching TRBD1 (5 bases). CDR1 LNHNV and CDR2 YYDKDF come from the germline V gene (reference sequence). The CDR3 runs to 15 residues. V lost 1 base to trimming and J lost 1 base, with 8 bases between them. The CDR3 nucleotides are TGTGCCACCAGCAGAGTTCAGGGAAGCAATCAGCCCCAGCATTTT. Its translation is CATSRVQGSNQPQHF.

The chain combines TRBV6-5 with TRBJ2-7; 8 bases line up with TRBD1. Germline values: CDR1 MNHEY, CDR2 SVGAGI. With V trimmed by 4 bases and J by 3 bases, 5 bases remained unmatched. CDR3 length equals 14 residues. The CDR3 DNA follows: TGTGCCAGCAGTTCCCCCGACAGGGGCTACGAGCAGTACTTC. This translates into CASSSPDRGYEQYF.

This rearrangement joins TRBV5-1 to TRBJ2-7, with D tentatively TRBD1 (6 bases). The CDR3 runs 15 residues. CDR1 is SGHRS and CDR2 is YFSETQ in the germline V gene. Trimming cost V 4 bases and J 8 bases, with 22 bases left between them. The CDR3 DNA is TGCGCCAGCAGCCCACTCCAGGACAGCACGGGGAAGCAGTACTTC. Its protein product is CASSPLQDSTGKQYF.

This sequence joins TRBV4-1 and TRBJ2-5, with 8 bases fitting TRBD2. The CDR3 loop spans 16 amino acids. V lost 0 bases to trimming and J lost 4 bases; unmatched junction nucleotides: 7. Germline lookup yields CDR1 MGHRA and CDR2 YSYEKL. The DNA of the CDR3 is TGCGCCAGCAGCCAAGAAGGACTAGCCGACGGAGAGACCCAGTACTTC. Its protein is CASSQEGLADGETQYF.

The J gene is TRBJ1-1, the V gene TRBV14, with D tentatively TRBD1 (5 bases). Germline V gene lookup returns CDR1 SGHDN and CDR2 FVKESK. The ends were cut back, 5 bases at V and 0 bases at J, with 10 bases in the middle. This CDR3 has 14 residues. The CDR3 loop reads CASSARALNTEAFF. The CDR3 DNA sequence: TGTGCCAGCAGCGCCAGGGCTCTGAACACTGAAGCTTTCTTT.

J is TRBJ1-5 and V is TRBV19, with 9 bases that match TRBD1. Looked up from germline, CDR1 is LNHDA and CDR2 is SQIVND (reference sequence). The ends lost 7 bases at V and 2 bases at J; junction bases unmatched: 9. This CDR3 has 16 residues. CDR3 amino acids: CASTPGQGLGNQPQHF. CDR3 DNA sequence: TGTGCCAGTACCCCCGGACAGGGGTTGGGCAATCAGCCCCAGCATTTT.

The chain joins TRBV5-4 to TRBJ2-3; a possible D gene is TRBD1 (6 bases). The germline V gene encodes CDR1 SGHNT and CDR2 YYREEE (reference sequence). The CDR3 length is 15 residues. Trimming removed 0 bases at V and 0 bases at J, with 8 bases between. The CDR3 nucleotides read TGTGCCAGCAGCTTGGACAGGGCCAGCACAGATACGCAGTATTTT. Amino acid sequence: CASSLDRASTDTQYF.

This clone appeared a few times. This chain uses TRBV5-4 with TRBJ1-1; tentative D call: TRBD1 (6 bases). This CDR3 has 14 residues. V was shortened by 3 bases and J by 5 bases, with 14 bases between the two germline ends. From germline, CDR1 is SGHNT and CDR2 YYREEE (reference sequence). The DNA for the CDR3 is TGTGCCAGCAGCTCTCAAGACAGGTGGACTGAAGCTTTCTTT. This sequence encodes CASSSQDRWTEAFF.

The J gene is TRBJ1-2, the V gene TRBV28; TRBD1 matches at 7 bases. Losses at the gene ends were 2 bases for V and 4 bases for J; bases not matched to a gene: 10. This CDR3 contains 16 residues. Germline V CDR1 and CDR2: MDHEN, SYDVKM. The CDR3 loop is CASSLPGTALFYGYTF. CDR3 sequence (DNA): TGTGCCAGCAGTTTACCCGGGACAGCACTATTCTATGGCTACACCTTC.